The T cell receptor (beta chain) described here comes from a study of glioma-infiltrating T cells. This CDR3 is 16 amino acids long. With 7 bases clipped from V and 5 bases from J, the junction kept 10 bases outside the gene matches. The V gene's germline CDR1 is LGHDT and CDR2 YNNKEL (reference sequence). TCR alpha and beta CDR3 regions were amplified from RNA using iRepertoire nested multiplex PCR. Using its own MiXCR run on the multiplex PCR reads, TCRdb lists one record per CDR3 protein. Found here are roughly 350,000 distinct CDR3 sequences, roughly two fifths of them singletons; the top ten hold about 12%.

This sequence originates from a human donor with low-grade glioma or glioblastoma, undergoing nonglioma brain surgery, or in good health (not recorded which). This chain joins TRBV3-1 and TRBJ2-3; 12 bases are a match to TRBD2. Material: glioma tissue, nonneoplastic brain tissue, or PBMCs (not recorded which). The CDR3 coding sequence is TGTGCCAGCAACCTCGGACTAGCGGGGCAGCGAGATACGCAGTATTTT. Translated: CASNLGLAGQRDTQYF.